This T cell receptor (beta chain) was retrieved from a study of OX40 agonist ivuxolimab in advanced cancers. On the study more broadly: There were three patients with partial responses, one having hepatocellular carcinoma and two cutaneous melanoma.

No patient had autoimmune disease or received systemic immunosuppression. Assay used: immunoSEQ multiplex PCR; TCRdb lists only in-frame clones, some missing. The data contain around 82,000 clones, roughly 89% of them singletons. V was shortened by 2 bases and J by 3 bases, with 11 bases between the two germline ends. CDR1 and CDR2 (germline): SEHNR, FQNEAQ (reference sequence). There are 14 residues in the CDR3. The gene calls are TRBV7-9 and TRBJ2-7; no firm D call. The material sequenced was CD4+ or CD8+ T cells sorted from blood, taken in a trial of the OX40 agonist ivuxolimab. The receptor was isolated from an adult with an advanced solid tumor such as melanoma, head and neck, liver or kidney cancer. The CDR3 bases are TGTGCCAGCAGCTTAAGTTTCGGAGACTACGAGCAGTACTTC. This encodes CASSLSFGDYEQYF.